This T cell receptor (beta chain) was sequenced in a study of T cells in women clearing cervical HPV infection. Across the study: Control women cleared a single incident HPV16 infection within 12 months. Case blood drawn at lesion detection; control blood after infection cleared. Study results and caveats: CIN3+ cases had significantly higher TCR richness than controls; evenness did not differ.

About this clone: The antigen is unknown. The read finishes 3 residues shy of the CDR3 end, and the germline J gene is used to complete it.

Germline-derived CDR1 and CDR2 are MGHRA and YSYEKL. V shed 1 base and J 6 bases; nucleotides not matched to a gene: 10. This CDR3 region has 17 residues. immunoSEQ multiplex PCR used an average of around 1,100 ng genomic DNA. The repertoire was sequenced with immunoSEQ multiplex PCR; TCRdb's copy has only in-frame clones and lacks some. This sample's table reports 22,000 or so clones. V is TRBV4-1 and J is TRBJ2-3; TRBD2 aligns across 10 bases. This sequence was found in a woman between 18 and 75 years old with a cervical HPV16 infection that either progressed to CIN3+ or cleared (not recorded which). The sequenced sample consisted of blood buffy coat. CDR3 sequence reads: CASSQGVSGGPADTQYF. The CDR3 DNA, read in part, is TGCGCCAGCAGCCAAGGGGTTAGCGGGGGGCCCGCGGATACG.